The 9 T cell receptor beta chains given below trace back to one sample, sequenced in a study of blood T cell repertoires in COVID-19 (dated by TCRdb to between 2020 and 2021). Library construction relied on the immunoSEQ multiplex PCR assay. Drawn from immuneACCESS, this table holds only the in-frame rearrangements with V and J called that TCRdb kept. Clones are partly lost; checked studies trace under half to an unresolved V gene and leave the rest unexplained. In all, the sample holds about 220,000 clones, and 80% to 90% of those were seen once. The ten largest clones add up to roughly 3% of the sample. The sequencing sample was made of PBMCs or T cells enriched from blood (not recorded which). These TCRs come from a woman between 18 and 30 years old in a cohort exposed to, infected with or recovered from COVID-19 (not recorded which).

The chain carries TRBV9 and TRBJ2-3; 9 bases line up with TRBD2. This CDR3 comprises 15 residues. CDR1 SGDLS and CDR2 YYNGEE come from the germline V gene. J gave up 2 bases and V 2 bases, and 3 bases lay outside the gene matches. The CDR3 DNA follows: TGTGCCAGCAGCGTGACTAGCGGACTCACAGATACGCAGTATTTT. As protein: CASSVTSGLTDTQYF.

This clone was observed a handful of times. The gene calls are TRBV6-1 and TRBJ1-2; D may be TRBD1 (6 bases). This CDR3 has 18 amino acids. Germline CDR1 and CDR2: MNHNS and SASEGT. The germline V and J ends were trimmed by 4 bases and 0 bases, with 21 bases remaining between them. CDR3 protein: CASSARRTDLGANYGYTF. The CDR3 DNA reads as TGTGCCAGCAGTGCCCGACGGACAGACTTGGGGGCTAACTATGGCTACACCTTC.

The CDR3 DNA sequence: TGTGCCAGCAGTCAACCTGGAGGGACAGGAGGTTTCCAAGAGACCCAGTACTTC. Its translation: CASSQPGGTGGFQETQYF. The chain is built from TRBV6-6 and TRBJ2-5; 8 nucleotides match TRBD1. The CDR3 is 18 residues long. After removal of 5 bases from V and 1 base from J, the junction contained 15 bases not matched to a gene. CDR1 MNHNY and CDR2 SVGAGI come from the germline V gene (reference sequence).

Here the CDR3 DNA reads TGTGCCACCAGTGATTCCGCAGGACAACTTAGCTCCTACAATGAGCAGTTCTTC. This translates into CATSDSAGQLSSYNEQFF. V usage is TRBV24-1 and J usage is TRBJ2-1, with D possibly being TRBD1 (5 bases). This CDR3 has 18 residues. The V and J ends lost 2 bases and 0 bases respectively, with 16 bases between them. Germline V gene lookup returns CDR1 KGHDR and CDR2 SFDVKD.

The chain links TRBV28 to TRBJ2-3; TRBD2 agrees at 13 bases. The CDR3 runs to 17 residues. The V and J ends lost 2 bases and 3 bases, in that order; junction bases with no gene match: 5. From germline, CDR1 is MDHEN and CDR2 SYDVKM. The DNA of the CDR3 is TGTGCCAGCAGTTTAACACTAGCGGGGGGGCATACAGATACGCAGTATTTT. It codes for CASSLTLAGGHTDTQYF.

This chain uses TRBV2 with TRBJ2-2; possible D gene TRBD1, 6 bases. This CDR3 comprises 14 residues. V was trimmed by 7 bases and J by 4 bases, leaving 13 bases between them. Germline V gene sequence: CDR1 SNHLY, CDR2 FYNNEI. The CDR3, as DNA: TGTGCCAGCACCGGGACACCCATCACCGGGGAGCTGTTTTTT. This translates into CASTGTPITGELFF.

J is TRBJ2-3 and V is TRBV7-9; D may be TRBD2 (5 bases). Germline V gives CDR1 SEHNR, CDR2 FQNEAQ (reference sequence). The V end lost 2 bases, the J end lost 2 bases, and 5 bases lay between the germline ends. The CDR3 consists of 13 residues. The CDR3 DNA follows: TGTGCCAGCAGCTTACGGGACACAGATACGCAGTATTTT. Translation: CASSLRDTDTQYF.

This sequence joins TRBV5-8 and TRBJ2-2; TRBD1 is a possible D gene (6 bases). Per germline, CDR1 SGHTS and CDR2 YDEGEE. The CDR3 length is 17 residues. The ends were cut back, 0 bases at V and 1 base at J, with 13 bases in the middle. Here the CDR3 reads CASSLARTALNTGELFF. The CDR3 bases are TGTGCCAGCAGCTTGGCGCGGACAGCTCTGAACACCGGGGAGCTGTTTTTT.

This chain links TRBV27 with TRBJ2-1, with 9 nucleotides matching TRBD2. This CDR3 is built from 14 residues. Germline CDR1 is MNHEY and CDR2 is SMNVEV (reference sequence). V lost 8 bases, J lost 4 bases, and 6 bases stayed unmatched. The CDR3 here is CASGETSGYNEQFF. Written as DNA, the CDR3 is TGTGCCAGCGGGGAGACTAGCGGTTACAATGAGCAGTTCTTC.